This passage covers 21 T cell receptor beta chains from one sample sequenced in a study of early T cells in non-severe SARS-CoV-2 infection. MiXCR was run by TCRdb on the 5' RACE reads, yielding one entry per CDR3 protein. The table includes 25,000 to 35,000 distinct CDR3 sequences, 5.4% detected once. The source material was whole blood. Source of these receptors: an adult who was a healthcare worker with PCR-confirmed SARS-CoV-2 infection or an uninfected control (not recorded which).

This clonotype was counted between two and nine times. The rearrangement links TRBV11-1 to TRBJ1-1; D is ambiguous. The CDR3 length is 14 residues. The germline gives CDR1 SGHAT, CDR2 FQDESV (reference sequence). Trimming took 2 bases from V and 0 from J, leaving 7 bases between them. CDR3 sequence reads: CASSLTLMNTEAFF. In DNA, the CDR3 is TGTGCCAGCAGCTTAACACTGATGAACACTGAAGCTTTCTTT.

In nucleotides, the CDR3 is TGTGCCAGCAGCTTAAATGGATTAGGCAGGGCCTACGAGCAGTACTTC. Translation gives CASSLNGLGRAYEQYF. The gene calls are TRBV7-2 and TRBJ2-7, with a weak D call TRBD1 (5 bases). V was cut by 2 bases and J by 2 bases, with 16 bases left in between. This CDR3 is 16 amino acids long. From germline, CDR1 is SGHTA and CDR2 FQGNSA. The full variable domain, completed using reference TRBV7-2 and TRBJ2-7, is GAGVSQSPSNKVTEKGKDVELRCDPISGHTALYWYRQSLGQGLEFLIYFQGNSAPDKSGLPSDRFSAERTGGSVSTLTIQRTQQEDSAVYLCASSLNGLGRAYEQYFGPGTRLTVT.

By sample share, this clonotype is medium-sized. The gene calls are TRBV28 and TRBJ2-7; perhaps TRBD2 as D (6 bases). This CDR3 contains 13 residues. Trimming cost V 3 bases and J 7 bases, with 13 bases left between them. Germline-derived CDR1 and CDR2 are MDHEN and SYDVKM. DNA for the CDR3: TGTGCCAGCAGTTTGGGCACGGCGGGAGAGCAGTACTTC. This encodes CASSLGTAGEQYF.

This clonotype was detected ten times or more. The J gene is TRBJ2-7, the V gene TRBV7-2; D is uncertain. Trimming took off 1 base at V and 4 bases at J, with 8 bases between the two ends. Germline V lookup: CDR1 SGHTA, CDR2 FQGNSA. The CDR3 runs to 13 residues. CDR3 residues: CASSLVHGYEQYF. Written as DNA, the CDR3 is TGTGCCAGCAGCTTAGTTCACGGGTACGAGCAGTACTTC.

This clonotype has more than one count but fewer than ten. The chain couples TRBV2 to TRBJ2-3; D remains unclear. Germline CDR1 and CDR2: SNHLY and FYNNEI. The CDR3 is 16 residues long. Between the trimmed V and J ends, which lost 5 bases and 5 bases, there was a span of 20 bases. The CDR3 DNA follows: TGTGCCAGCAGTTGGAGAAGGTCAACCACCGGAGATACGCAGTATTTT. Amino acids: CASSWRRSTTGDTQYF.

This CDR3 reads CASSAGLAGVYEQYF. The CDR3 DNA is TGTGCCAGCAGCGCCGGACTAGCGGGAGTCTACGAGCAGTACTTC. The chain links TRBV9 to TRBJ2-7; 13 nucleotides align to TRBD2. The CDR3 is made up of 15 amino acids. The germline V gene encodes CDR1 SGDLS and CDR2 YYNGEE. V lost 3 bases and J lost 3; bases outside the gene matches: 3. The whole variable domain, filled in from reference TRBV9 and TRBJ2-7, reads DSGVTQTPKHLITATGQRVTLRCSPRSGDLSVYWYQQSLDQGLQFLIQYYNGEERAKGNILERFSAQQFPDLHSELNLSSLELGDSALYFCASSAGLAGVYEQYFGPGTRLTVT.

This clonotype was seen a few times. This sequence joins TRBV28 and TRBJ2-7, with a weak D call TRBD2 (7 bases). The CDR3 length is 14 residues. CDR1 is MDHEN and CDR2 is SYDVKM in the germline V gene. Trimming cost V 8 bases and J 9 bases, with 23 bases left between them. The chain's CDR3 is CASGGGRRGESQYF. The CDR3 DNA reads TGTGCCAGCGGGGGGGGGCGCAGGGGTGAGTCGCAGTACTTC.

V and J are TRBV7-2 and TRBJ1-1, with TRBD1 matching 9 bases. The CDR3 contains 16 residues. Unmatched junction bases numbered 11, after V lost 2 bases and J lost 7 bases. Germline CDR1 is SGHTA and CDR2 is FQGNSA. CDR3 nucleotides: TGTGCCAGCAGCTTATCCTTGGACAGGGGAGGTGTTGAAGCTTTCTTT. Translating gives CASSLSLDRGGVEAFF.

This clonotype was detected ten times or more. This chain links TRBV9 with TRBJ2-1; D may be TRBD1 (6 bases). The germline V and J ends were trimmed by 0 bases and 9 bases, with 13 bases remaining between them. The germline gives CDR1 SGDLS, CDR2 YYNGEE. This CDR3 is 14 amino acids long. This CDR3 is CASSVGQVKVEQFF. The CDR3, as DNA: TGTGCCAGCAGCGTAGGACAGGTCAAGGTTGAGCAGTTCTTC.

This clonotype was detected many times. V is TRBV4-2 and J is TRBJ2-7; 13 positions match TRBD2. CDR3 size: 19 residues. Germline CDR1 is LGHNA and CDR2 is YNFKEQ. Unmatched junction bases numbered 13, after V lost 0 bases and J lost 5 bases. The CDR3 here is CASSQELAGGRAFFHEQYF. As DNA, the CDR3 is TGTGCCAGCAGCCAAGAACTAGCGGGGGGGCGAGCTTTCTTCCACGAGCAGTACTTC.

This clonotype was detected many times. The chain has TRBV15 and TRBJ1-1, with D possibly matching TRBD1 (5 bases). This CDR3 contains 15 residues. V was trimmed by 0 bases and J by 7 bases, leaving 15 bases between them. Germline CDR1 is LNHNV and CDR2 is YYDKDF (reference sequence). The CDR3: CATSRDSRGALEAFF. In DNA form, the CDR3 reads TGTGCCACCAGCAGAGATTCCAGAGGGGCCCTTGAAGCTTTCTTT.

Many counts were recorded for this clonotype. The J gene is TRBJ2-3, the V gene TRBV10-3; 9 nucleotides align to TRBD2. The CDR3 totals 18 residues. Looked up from germline, CDR1 is ENHRY and CDR2 is SYGVKD. V trimming: 7 bases; J trimming: 1 base; junction bases outside the gene matches: 15. In DNA, the CDR3 is TGTGCCATCAAAACCGGTTTTCGGGCTAGCGGGGGCACAGATACGCAGTATTTT. It yields the protein CAIKTGFRASGGTDTQYF.

The V call is TRBV12-5, the J call TRBJ2-5; D possibly corresponds to TRBD2 (5 bases). V dropped 0 bases and J dropped 1 base, with 6 bases sitting between them. This CDR3 has 14 amino acids. Germline V gene lookup returns CDR1 LGHNT and CDR2 FRNRAP. CDR3 sequence: CASGLVGIQETQYF. CDR3 in DNA: TGTGCTAGTGGTTTGGTCGGGATCCAAGAGACCCAGTACTTC.

This clonotype was recorded at least ten times. The chain employs TRBV7-2 and TRBJ1-6; TRBD1 matches 7 bases. This CDR3 comprises 13 residues. V lost 5 bases, J lost 10 bases, and 5 bases stayed unmatched. From germline, CDR1 is SGHTA and CDR2 FQGNSA. The CDR3 here is CASSHRGYSPLHF. In DNA, the CDR3 is TGTGCCAGCAGCCACAGGGGATACTCACCCCTCCACTTT.

This clonotype was detected ten times or more. V gene TRBV2 combines with J gene TRBJ1-1; no clear D. Germline-derived CDR1 and CDR2 are SNHLY and FYNNEI. V dropped 0 bases and J dropped 1 base, with 6 bases sitting between them. CDR3 length: 14 amino acids. CDR3 nucleotide sequence: TGTGCCAGCAGTGAAGCCGGAGGGAACACTGAAGCTTTCTTT. Amino acids: CASSEAGGNTEAFF.

The V gene is TRBV4-3, the J gene TRBJ1-2, with D perhaps matching TRBD1 (6 bases). CDR3 length equals 15 residues. Per the germline V gene, CDR1 is LGHNA and CDR2 is YSLEER. V was clipped by 0 bases and J by 3 bases, with 11 bases between them. As DNA, the CDR3 is TGCGCCAGCAGCCAAGAGGACAGACAATACTATGGCTACACCTTC. Its translation is CASSQEDRQYYGYTF.

This clonotype came up many times. The V gene is TRBV2, the J gene TRBJ2-7, with D maybe TRBD1 (6 bases). V lost 3 bases to trimming and J lost 1 base, with 7 bases between them. Germline V gene lookup returns CDR1 SNHLY and CDR2 FYNNEI. The CDR3 totals 13 residues. The CDR3 is CASSEQGSYEQYF. The DNA of the CDR3 is TGTGCCAGCAGTGAGCAGGGGTCCTACGAGCAGTACTTC.

In its sample, this clonotype was seen a few times. V is TRBV10-3 and J is TRBJ1-3; possible D gene TRBD1, 6 bases. The CDR3 extends over 13 amino acids. Trimming stripped 6 bases from V and 0 bases from J, with 6 bases between. Germline V gene sequence: CDR1 ENHRY, CDR2 SYGVKD. Here the CDR3 DNA reads TGTGCCATCAGGGACAGCTCTGGAAACACCATATATTTT. This translates into CAIRDSSGNTIYF.

This clonotype appeared many times. The chain has TRBV7-6 and TRBJ2-5; a possible D gene is TRBD1 (6 bases). The germline V and J ends were trimmed by 6 bases and 1 base, with 9 bases remaining between them. The CDR3 has 13 amino acids. Germline V gives CDR1 SGHVS, CDR2 FNYEAQ. CDR3 coding DNA: TGTGCCAGCAGTACAGGGCTCCAAGAGACCCAGTACTTC. This codes for CASSTGLQETQYF. The full variable domain, rest sourced from reference TRBV7-6 and TRBJ2-5, is GAGVSQSPRYKVTKRGQDVALRCDPISGHVSLYWYRQALGQGPEFLTYFNYEAQQDKSGLPNDRFSAERPEGSISTLTIQRTEQRDSAMYRCASSTGLQETQYFGPGTRLLVL.

This clonotype was counted at least ten times. The chain has TRBV7-2 and TRBJ1-4; D not certain. The V and J ends lost 5 bases and 5 bases respectively, with 18 bases between them. Germline-derived CDR1 and CDR2 are SGHTA and FQGNSA. The CDR3 is made up of 16 amino acids. Here the CDR3 DNA reads TGTGCCAGCAGCCTTCAAGGCGGTCTTCTCAATGAAAAACTGTTTTTT. Translation: CASSLQGGLLNEKLFF.

This clonotype has at least ten counts. The chain is built from TRBV4-3 and TRBJ1-1; D is uncertain. The V end lost 0 bases, the J end lost 5 bases, and 16 bases lay between the germline ends. Looked up from germline, CDR1 is LGHNA and CDR2 is YSLEER. The CDR3 is made up of 16 amino acids. The CDR3 DNA sequence: TGCGCCAGCAGCCAAGATTTTAAGGGAAAGGAGACTGAAGCTTTCTTT. This translates into CASSQDFKGKETEAFF.